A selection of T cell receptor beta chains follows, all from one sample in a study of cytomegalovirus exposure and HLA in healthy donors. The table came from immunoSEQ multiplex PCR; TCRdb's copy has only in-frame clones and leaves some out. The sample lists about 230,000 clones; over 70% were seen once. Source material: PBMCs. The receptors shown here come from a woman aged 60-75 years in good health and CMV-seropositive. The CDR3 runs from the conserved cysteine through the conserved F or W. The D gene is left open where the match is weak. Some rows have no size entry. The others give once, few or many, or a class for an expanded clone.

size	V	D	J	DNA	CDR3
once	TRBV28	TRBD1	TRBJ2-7	TGTGCCAGCAGTTTTGCCACCGGGACAGGGACCCACGAGCAGTACTTC	CASSFATGTGTHEQYF
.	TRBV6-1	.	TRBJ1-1	TGTGCCAGCAGAAGACAGAACACTGAAGCTTTCTTT	CASRRQNTEAFF
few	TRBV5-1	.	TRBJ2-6	TGCGCCAGCAGCCTCAGGAACCCTGGGGCCAACGTCCTGACTTTC	CASSLRNPGANVLTF
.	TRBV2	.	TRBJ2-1	TGTGCCAGCAGGGGGGACTTCAATGAGCAGTTCTTC	CASRGDFNEQFF
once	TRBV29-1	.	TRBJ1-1	TGCAGCGCTAGACTGAACACTGAAGCTTTCTTT	CSARLNTEAFF
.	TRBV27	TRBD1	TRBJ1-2	TGTGCCAGCAGTTCAGGCACCACAGGGGTACGAGGCTACACCTTC	CASSSGTTGVRGYTF
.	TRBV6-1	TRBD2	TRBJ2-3	TGTGCCAGCAGTGAAGCTAGCGGGAGAAGCACAGATACGCAGTATTTT	CASSEASGRSTDTQYF
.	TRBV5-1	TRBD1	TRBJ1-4	TGCGCCAGCAGCGATCCACAGGGGGTGTCGGAAAAACTGTTTTTT	CASSDPQGVSEKLFF
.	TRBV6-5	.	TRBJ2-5	TGTGCCAGCAGTTCCCAACGGACAAGGCAAGAGACCCAGTACTTC	CASSSQRTRQETQYF
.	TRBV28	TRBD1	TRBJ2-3	TGTGCCAGCAGTCCCCCGGGACAGGGCGTCGACGCGCAGTATTTT	CASSPPGQGVDAQYF
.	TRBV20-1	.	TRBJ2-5	TGCAGTGCTAGAGGGCAGGAGACCCAGTACTTC	CSARGQETQYF
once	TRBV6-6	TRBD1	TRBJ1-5	TGTGCCAGCAGCCCGGGACAGGGGGGTGGTCAGCCCCAGCATTTT	CASSPGQGGGQPQHF
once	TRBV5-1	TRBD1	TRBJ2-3	TGCGCCAGCAGCTTGCAGGGGGTGTACACAGATACGCAGTATTTT	CASSLQGVYTDTQYF
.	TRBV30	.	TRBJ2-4	TGTGCCTGGAGGGGGGGACTAGCCAAAAACATTCAGTACTTC	CAWRGGLAKNIQYF
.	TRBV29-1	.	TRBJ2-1	TGCAGCGTTGAGGGGCAGGGGTCTAGCGGTCCCTACAATGAGCAGTTCTTC	CSVEGQGSSGPYNEQFF
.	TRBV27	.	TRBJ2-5	TGTGCCAGCATTGGGTGCTACAGAAAAGACCAAGAGACCCAGTACTTC	CASIGCYRKDQETQYF
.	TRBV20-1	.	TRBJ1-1	TGCAGCTTGTCGGTGAACACTGAAGCTTTCTTT	CSLSVNTEAFF
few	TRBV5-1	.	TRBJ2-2	TGCGCCAGCAGCCTTGGTTTGGCGGTGACAGTGAACACCGGGGAGCTGTTTTTT	CASSLGLAVTVNTGELFF
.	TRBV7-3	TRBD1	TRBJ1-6	TGTGCCAGCAGCTTATCAGGGACAGGTTCACCCCTCCACTTT	CASSLSGTGSPLHF
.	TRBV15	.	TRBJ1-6	TGTGCCACCAGCAGAGATCGGGGTTTAGGATCACCCCTCCACTTT	CATSRDRGLGSPLHF
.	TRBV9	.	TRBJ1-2	TGTGCCAGCAGCCGCGACAGTAACTATGGCTACACCTTC	CASSRDSNYGYTF
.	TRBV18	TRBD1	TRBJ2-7	TGTGCCAGCTCACCCGGACAGGGGGCCAACTCCTACGAGCAGTACTTC	CASSPGQGANSYEQYF
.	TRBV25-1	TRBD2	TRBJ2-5	TGTGCCAGCAGTGAACGACTAGCGGGAGACGAGACCCAGTACTTC	CASSERLAGDETQYF
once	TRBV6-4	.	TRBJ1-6	TGTGCCAGCAGTGAATCGGGAGATAATTCACCCCTCCACTTT	CASSESGDNSPLHF
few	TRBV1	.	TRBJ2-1	TGCACCAGCAGCCCCGGAGGGCCCCCCGAAGCGAATGAGCAGTTCTTC	CTSSPGGPPEANEQFF
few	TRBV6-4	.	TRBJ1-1	TGTGCCAGCAATAAATCCGACAGGAACACTGAAGCTTTCTTT	CASNKSDRNTEAFF
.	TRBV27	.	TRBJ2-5	TGTGCCAGCAGTCGCGAAGTCCGAGGGACCCAGTACTTC	CASSREVRGTQYF
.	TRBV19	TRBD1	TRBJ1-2	TGTGCCAGTAGTATAGGGACAGGGGCTTACTATGGCTACACCTTC	CASSIGTGAYYGYTF
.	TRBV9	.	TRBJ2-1	TGTGCCAGCAGCGCGGGCGAGGGGGAGTACTCCTACAATGAGCAGTTCTTC	CASSAGEGEYSYNEQFF
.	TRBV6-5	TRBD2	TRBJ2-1	TGTGCCAGCAGCCGGACTAGCCTCTCCCAGGATGAGCAGTTCTTC	CASSRTSLSQDEQFF
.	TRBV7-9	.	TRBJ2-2	TGTGCCAGCAGCTTAAGGCAGGGGACCGGGGAGCTGTTTTTT	CASSLRQGTGELFF
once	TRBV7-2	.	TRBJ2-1	TGTGCCAGCAGCCGAACACAGGGACTAGAGCAGTTCTTC	CASSRTQGLEQFF
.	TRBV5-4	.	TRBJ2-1	TGTGCCAGCAGCGGCCCAGGGGATTACAATGAGCAGTTCTTC	CASSGPGDYNEQFF
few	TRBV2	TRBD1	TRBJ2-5	TGTGCCAGCAGTGCGGACAGGGAGTACCAAGAGACCCAGTACTTC	CASSADREYQETQYF
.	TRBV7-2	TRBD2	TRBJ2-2	TGTGCCAGCAGCCCGCACCGCGGACTAGCCGGTACCGGGGAGCTGTTTTTT	CASSPHRGLAGTGELFF
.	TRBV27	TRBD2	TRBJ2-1	TGTGCCAGCAGCGACCCCCCCGCGGGAGGGCCCTATGAGCAGTTCTTC	CASSDPPAGGPYEQFF
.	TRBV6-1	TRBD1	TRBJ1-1	TGTGCCAGCAGTGAATCCACAGGGGCCATGAACACTGAAGCTTTCTTT	CASSESTGAMNTEAFF
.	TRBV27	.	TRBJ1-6	TGTGCCAGCAGCACGTGGGGGAGCGGGGAATTTGGTAATTCACCCCTCCACTTT	CASSTWGSGEFGNSPLHF
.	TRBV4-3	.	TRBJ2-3	TGCGCCAGCAGCCAAGCCAGCGGACTTGGCACAGATACGCAGTATTTT	CASSQASGLGTDTQYF
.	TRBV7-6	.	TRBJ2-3	TGTGCCAGCAGCTTAGGTCAGGGTGGCCTCACAGATACGCAGTATTTT	CASSLGQGGLTDTQYF
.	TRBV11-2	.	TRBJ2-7	TGTGCCAGCAGCCCCCTTGACGGAGGGCAGCTCGAGCAGTACTTC	CASSPLDGGQLEQYF
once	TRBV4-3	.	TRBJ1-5	TGCGCCAGCAGCCAAGATCCAGCTAGGCAGCCCCAGCATTTT	CASSQDPARQPQHF
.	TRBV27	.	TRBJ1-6	TGTGCCAGCAGTTTCCGCGGTCCCCCGAGCGGTAATTCACCCCTCCACTTT	CASSFRGPPSGNSPLHF
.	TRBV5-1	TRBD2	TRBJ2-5	TGCGCCAGCAGCTCCCAGGGTCCCGGGACTAGCGGGGGGACCCAGTACTTC	CASSSQGPGTSGGTQYF
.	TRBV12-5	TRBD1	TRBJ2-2	TGTGCTAGTGGTTTGGGACAGGGGAGTTCCGGGGAGCTGTTTTTT	CASGLGQGSSGELFF
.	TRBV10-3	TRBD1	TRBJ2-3	TGTGCCATCAGTGAGTGGGGACAGGGGTTAGATACGCAGTATTTT	CAISEWGQGLDTQYF
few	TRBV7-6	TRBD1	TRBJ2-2	TGTGCCAGCAGCTTAGCGAGGGACAGGGGATCCGGGGAGCTGTTTTTT	CASSLARDRGSGELFF
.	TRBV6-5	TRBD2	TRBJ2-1	TGTGCCAGCGCGAGGACTAGCTACTCCTACAATGAGCAGTTCTTC	CASARTSYSYNEQFF
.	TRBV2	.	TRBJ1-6	TGTGCCAGCAGCGCCGGGACACGAGATTCACCCCTCCACTTT	CASSAGTRDSPLHF
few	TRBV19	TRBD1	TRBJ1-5	TGTGCCAGTAGTATAGACTCGACAGGGGGCGGTTATCAGCCCCAGCATTTT	CASSIDSTGGGYQPQHF
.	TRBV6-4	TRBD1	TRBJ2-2	TGTGCCAGCAGGGGACAGTCGAACACCGGGGAGCTGTTTTTT	CASRGQSNTGELFF
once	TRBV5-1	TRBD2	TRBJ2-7	TGCGCCAGCAGCTTGGGGTATAGCGGGAATTACGAGCAGTACTTC	CASSLGYSGNYEQYF
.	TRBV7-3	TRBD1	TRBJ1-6	TGTGCCAGCAGCTTAGAGGCAGGGGGATATAATTCACCCCTCCACTTT	CASSLEAGGYNSPLHF
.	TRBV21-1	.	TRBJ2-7	TGTGCCAGCATTAAACAGTCCCGTCCCTACGAGCAGTACTTC	CASIKQSRPYEQYF
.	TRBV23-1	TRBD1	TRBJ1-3	TGCGCCAGCAGGTTCACCCGGGACAGCCTTTCTCCTAGCTCTGGAAACACCATATATTTT	CASRFTRDSLSPSSGNTIYF
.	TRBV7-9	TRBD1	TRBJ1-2	TGTGCCAGCAGCTCCTCGACAGGGGGCTACTATGGCTACACCTTC	CASSSSTGGYYGYTF
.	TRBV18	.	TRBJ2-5	TGTGCCAGCTCGCGCCAAGAGACCCAGTACTTC	CASSRQETQYF
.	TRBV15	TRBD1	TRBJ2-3	TGTGCCACCAGAACACCCCGGACAGGGATGCCCACAGATACGCAGTATTTT	CATRTPRTGMPTDTQYF
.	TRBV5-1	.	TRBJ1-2	TGCGCCAGCAGCTTGGTTGGGCCCGTAGACGGCTACACCTTC	CASSLVGPVDGYTF
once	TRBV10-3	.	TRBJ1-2	TGTGCCATCAGCCCGGACGGGGGTAACTATGGCTACACCTTC	CAISPDGGNYGYTF